These 22 T cell receptor beta chains were all obtained from the same sample, sequenced in a study of beta chain features in type 1 diabetes. Regarding the study as a whole: Significant though moderate, a shortening of TCRB CDR3s appeared in all four CD4+ subsets of Type 1 diabetes patients.

As every portion of the isolated RNA was reverse transcribed, the sequencing read expressed TCRB transcripts. Assay: immunoSEQ multiplex PCR; the TCRdb copy retains only in-frame clones and omits some. The table has under 350,000 clones, about 13% seen once. Which antigens these TCRs recognize remains unknown. Sequencing used naive CD4+ T cells from blood. Every receptor here comes from a man younger than 45 with type 1 diabetes.

V gene TRBV10-3 combines with J gene TRBJ2-7; TRBD2 is a possible D gene (7 bases). The CDR3 covers 16 residues. Germline V gene sequence: CDR1 ENHRY, CDR2 SYGVKD. The V end lost 2 bases, the J end lost 5 bases, and 19 bases lay between the germline ends. This chain's CDR3 is CAISERGGRGEDEQYF. The CDR3 bases are TGTGCCATCAGTGAGAGGGGGGGACGGGGGGAGGACGAGCAGTACTTC.

The V gene is TRBV6-6, the J gene TRBJ2-2; D not resolved. This CDR3 contains 14 residues. Germline-derived CDR1 and CDR2 are MNHNY and SVGAGI (reference sequence). Trimming took 6 bases from V and 2 from J, leaving 10 bases between them. The CDR3 reads CASSSPVNTGELFF. The CDR3 coding sequence is TGTGCCAGCAGCAGTCCAGTCAACACCGGGGAGCTGTTTTTT.

This rearrangement joins TRBV14 to TRBJ2-1, with D unresolved. The CDR3 is made up of 14 amino acids. V lost 4 bases to trimming and J lost 4 bases, with 11 bases between them. Germline CDR1 is SGHDN and CDR2 is FVKESK. For the CDR3, the DNA is TGTGCCAGCAGCCTTAGTCCCCCGTACAATGAGCAGTTCTTC. It encodes CASSLSPPYNEQFF. Looking up the rest from reference TRBV14 and TRBJ2-1 gives the full variable domain: EAGVTQFPSHSVIEKGQTVTLRCDPISGHDNLYWYRRVMGKEIKFLLHFVKESKQDESGMPNNRFLAERTGGTYSTLKVQPAELEDSGVYFCASSLSPPYNEQFFGPGTRLTVL.

This chain uses TRBV7-6 with TRBJ2-3; maybe TRBD2 (5 bases). V lost 4 bases, J lost 4 bases, and 18 bases lay in between. Germline V gives CDR1 SGHVS, CDR2 FNYEAQ. The CDR3 has 16 amino acids. CDR3 DNA: TGTGCCAGCAGCTCCCTTCGGGGTAACAAACCAGATACGCAGTATTTT. It specifies CASSSLRGNKPDTQYF.

This clone showed up just a few times. The sample holds other DNA sequences that translate to the same CDR3. The chain has TRBV7-2 and TRBJ2-1; 8 positions match TRBD2. Germline V CDR1 and CDR2: SGHTA, FQGNSA. With V trimmed by 2 bases and J by 1 base, 1 base remained unmatched. The length of the CDR3 is 15 residues. The CDR3 nucleotides are TGTGCCAGCAGCTTAAGCGGGAGTTCCTACAATGAGCAGTTCTTC. It specifies CASSLSGSSYNEQFF.

In DNA, the CDR3 is TGTGCCACCAGCAGAGAACTAGCGATTACAGATACGCAGTATTTT. It translates to CATSRELAITDTQYF. V gene TRBV15 combines with J gene TRBJ2-3; 7 bases fit TRBD2. The CDR3 has 15 residues. V trimming: 0 bases; J trimming: 3 bases; junction bases outside the gene matches: 3. Looked up from germline, CDR1 is LNHNV and CDR2 is YYDKDF (reference sequence).

The chain uses TRBV29-1 and TRBJ1-2; TRBD1 matches at 7 bases. Germline V gene data show CDR1 as SQVTM and CDR2 as ANQGSEA. The CDR3 is 14 amino acids. V lost 5 bases to trimming and J lost 8 bases; unmatched junction nucleotides: 14. The CDR3 sequence is CSVFGYRQGEGYTF. CDR3 bases: TGCAGCGTTTTTGGGTATAGACAGGGCGAAGGCTACACCTTC.

The table lists this clone with a few counts. This CDR3 is also generated by other DNA sequences in the sample. The chain uses TRBV18 and TRBJ1-5; 7 bases agree with TRBD1. The trim removed 3 bases at V and 4 bases at J, leaving 6 bases unmatched. Germline CDR1 and CDR2: KGHSH and LQKENI. The CDR3 spans 15 residues. This chain's CDR3 is CASSPPGQSNQPQHF. CDR3 coding DNA: TGTGCCAGCTCACCCCCGGGACAGTCTAATCAGCCCCAGCATTTT.

In its sample, this clone was seen a few times. The chain combines TRBV19 with TRBJ1-1; a possible D gene is TRBD1 (5 bases). This CDR3 region has 14 residues. V lost 3 bases, J lost 0 bases, and 8 bases lay in between. Germline assignment: CDR1 LNHDA and CDR2 SQIVND (reference sequence). The DNA for the CDR3 is TGTGCCAGTAGTATGTCGGACATGAACACTGAAGCTTTCTTT. Protein: CASSMSDMNTEAFF.

This clone occurred once. The chain employs TRBV19 and TRBJ2-1; 8 bases agree with TRBD1. Germline-derived CDR1 and CDR2 are LNHDA and SQIVND (reference sequence). V gave up 10 bases and J gave up 8 bases; unmatched junction bases: 10. The CDR3 contains 13 residues. CDR3 DNA sequence: TGTGCCACTTGGACAGGGCAGGGGGATGAGCAGTTCTTC. Translating it yields CATWTGQGDEQFF. Based on the CDR3 plus reference TRBV19 and TRBJ2-1, the full variable domain is DGGITQSPKYLFRKEGQNVTLSCEQNLNHDAMYWYRQDPGQGLRLIYYSQIVNDFQKGDIAEGYSVSREKKESFPLTVTSAQKNPTAFYLCATWTGQGDEQFFGPGTRLTVL.

V usage is TRBV9 and J usage is TRBJ2-1; D unresolved. This CDR3 is 15 amino acids long. The germline CDR1 and CDR2 sequences are SGDLS and YYNGEE. The V end lost 0 bases, the J end lost 6 bases, and 13 bases lay between the germline ends. The CDR3 nucleotides read TGTGCCAGCAGCGTAGATCCAGGTCCCGTCAATGAGCAGTTCTTC. Encoded protein: CASSVDPGPVNEQFF. Using reference TRBV9 and TRBJ2-1 for the parts outside the CDR3, the full variable domain is DSGVTQTPKHLITATGQRVTLRCSPRSGDLSVYWYQQSLDQGLQFLIQYYNGEERAKGNILERFSAQQFPDLHSELNLSSLELGDSALYFCASSVDPGPVNEQFFGPGTRLTVL.

In DNA form, the CDR3 reads TGCGCCAGCAGCTTCCCCGGGGCCTACGAGCAGTACTTC. Protein sequence: CASSFPGAYEQYF. The chain combines TRBV5-1 with TRBJ2-7, with TRBD2 as a possible D gene (5 bases). The CDR3 loop spans 13 amino acids. The germline CDR1 and CDR2 sequences are SGHRS and YFSETQ. Deletions cut 2 bases from V and 2 bases from J, with 8 bases between. Drawing the rest from reference TRBV5-1 and TRBJ2-7, the complete variable domain is KAGVTQTPRYLIKTRGQQVTLSCSPISGHRSVSWYQQTPGQGLQFLFEYFSETQRNKGNFPGRFSGRQFSNSRSEMNVSTLELGDSALYLCASSFPGAYEQYFGPGTRLTVT.

The V call is TRBV7-9, the J call TRBJ2-1, with D perhaps matching TRBD1 (6 bases). The V end was cut by 6 bases, the J end by 0 bases, with 21 bases between. Germline CDR1 is SEHNR and CDR2 is FQNEAQ (reference sequence). There are 18 residues in the CDR3. DNA for the CDR3: TGTGCCAGCAGTTCCCTCAATACCGGACAGAGCTCCTACAATGAGCAGTTCTTC. Its translation: CASSSLNTGQSSYNEQFF.

The chain joins TRBV20-1 to TRBJ2-5, with 7 bases matching TRBD2. Looked up from germline, CDR1 is DFQATT and CDR2 is SNEGSKA (reference sequence). This CDR3 contains 11 residues. The CDR3 nucleotides read TGCGGCGCGGGGGAACAAGAGACCCAGTACTTC. This codes for CGAGEQETQYF.

This rearrangement joins TRBV2 to TRBJ1-2; a possible D gene is TRBD1 (6 bases). Per germline, CDR1 SNHLY and CDR2 FYNNEI. V lost 5 bases, J lost 4 bases, and 11 bases lay in between. This CDR3 has 13 amino acids. The CDR3 nucleotides are TGTGCCAGCAGTCAGGACAGCCCCTATGGCTACACCTTC. It codes for CASSQDSPYGYTF.

V is TRBV14 and J is TRBJ1-2; 8 bases map to TRBD1. This CDR3 spans 13 amino acids. Germline V lookup: CDR1 SGHDN, CDR2 FVKESK. With V trimmed by 4 bases and J by 8 bases, 6 bases remained unmatched. In nucleotides, the CDR3 is TGTGCCAGCAGCCCGAGGACAGGGAGCGGCTACACCTTC. Translation: CASSPRTGSGYTF.

This clone was detected only a few times. The chain carries TRBV9 and TRBJ1-1; TRBD1 matches at 9 bases. The CDR3 runs 13 residues. The trim removed 4 bases at V and 8 bases at J, leaving 6 bases unmatched. Germline CDR1 is SGDLS and CDR2 is YYNGEE. CDR3 sequence: CASSPRDRGEAFF. DNA of the CDR3: TGTGCCAGCAGCCCGCGAGACAGGGGGGAAGCTTTCTTT.

This clone was observed a handful of times. V and J are TRBV27 and TRBJ1-2, with unresolved D. This CDR3 has 14 residues. Deletions cut 4 bases from V and 4 bases from J, with 13 bases between. CDR1 and CDR2 (germline): MNHEY, SMNVEV (reference sequence). The CDR3 DNA reads as TGTGCCAGCAGTTCGGCGGGATCGGGCTATGGCTACACCTTC. As protein: CASSSAGSGYGYTF.

V usage is TRBV30 and J usage is TRBJ2-1; TRBD2 aligns across 14 bases. Losses at the gene ends were 5 bases for V and 0 bases for J; bases not matched to a gene: 6. The CDR3 contains 17 residues. Germline V gene sequence: CDR1 GTSNPN, CDR2 SVGIG (reference sequence). CDR3 residues: CAWERGTSGSSYNEQFF. In DNA, the CDR3 is TGTGCCTGGGAAAGAGGGACTAGCGGGAGCTCCTACAATGAGCAGTTCTTC.

This clone was detected a few times. The chain recombines TRBV29-1 with TRBJ1-5; 7 bases agree with TRBD1. V shed 6 bases, J shed 5 bases, and the junction held 7 bases outside the gene matches. Germline V gene data show CDR1 as SQVTM and CDR2 as ANQGSEA. The CDR3 covers 13 residues. Here the CDR3 reads CSVGQGVYQPQHF. The CDR3 coding sequence is TGCAGCGTGGGGCAGGGGGTGTATCAGCCCCAGCATTTT.

This clone was observed a handful of times. This chain connects TRBV9 to TRBJ1-3; no definite D call. Between the trimmed V and J ends, which lost 1 base and 9 bases, there was a span of 8 bases. CDR1 SGDLS and CDR2 YYNGEE come from the germline V gene. The CDR3 contains 12 residues. The CDR3 DNA follows: TGTGCCAGCAGCGTACCCCCGGGCACCATATATTTT. Its translation: CASSVPPGTIYF.

The V call is TRBV5-1, the J call TRBJ2-3, with 9 bases fitting TRBD1. CDR3 length: 16 amino acids. Germline trimming cut 3 bases from V and 4 bases from J; bases unmatched to any gene: 9. Germline V gene lookup returns CDR1 SGHRS and CDR2 YFSETQ. The CDR3 region is CASSWGTGFGADTQYF. In DNA, the CDR3 is TGCGCCAGCAGCTGGGGGACAGGGTTTGGGGCAGATACGCAGTATTTT.